Listed below are T cell receptor beta chains from one sample, sequenced in a study of cytomegalovirus exposure and HLA in healthy donors. Measured with immunoSEQ multiplex PCR; TCRdb has only the in-frame clones, and not every one. The data show around 200,000 clones, about 83% seen once. The sequenced sample consisted of PBMCs. The receptor source for this set is a girl under 18 in good health and CMV-seronegative. CDR3s include the opening cysteine and the closing phenylalanine or tryptophan. The order of the fields is CDR3 protein, D gene, J gene, clone size, V gene. D genes are given only for firm matches. Clone size is shown for a subset of rows, as once, few, many or a class of expanded clone.

CDR3aa: CASSGRTAEETQYF
d_gene: -
j_gene: TRBJ2-5
abundance: -
v_gene: TRBV2

CDR3aa: CSVWTGDSNQPQHF
d_gene: TRBD1
j_gene: TRBJ1-5
abundance: -
v_gene: TRBV29-1

CDR3aa: CASSYSGTENTEAFF
d_gene: TRBD1
j_gene: TRBJ1-1
abundance: -
v_gene: TRBV6-5

CDR3aa: CASSQVWGGRETQYF
d_gene: -
j_gene: TRBJ2-5
abundance: -
v_gene: TRBV4-1

CDR3aa: CASNQGSGANVLTF
d_gene: -
j_gene: TRBJ2-6
abundance: -
v_gene: TRBV6-6

CDR3aa: CASSLVVGTSENNEQFF
d_gene: TRBD2
j_gene: TRBJ2-1
abundance: -
v_gene: TRBV11-2

CDR3aa: CASSAPLTNEQYF
d_gene: -
j_gene: TRBJ2-7
abundance: many
v_gene: TRBV7-2

CDR3aa: CASSLGTGGKDYGYTF
d_gene: TRBD1
j_gene: TRBJ1-2
abundance: -
v_gene: TRBV7-2

CDR3aa: CASSSRQGSPYEQYF
d_gene: TRBD1
j_gene: TRBJ2-7
abundance: -
v_gene: TRBV5-1

CDR3aa: CAISETRSSGNTIYF
d_gene: -
j_gene: TRBJ1-3
abundance: -
v_gene: TRBV10-3

CDR3aa: CARSETPGDTGELFF
d_gene: -
j_gene: TRBJ2-2
abundance: -
v_gene: TRBV2

CDR3aa: CASSFQGQENTEAFF
d_gene: TRBD1
j_gene: TRBJ1-1
abundance: once
v_gene: TRBV28

CDR3aa: CASSSDRGLFYTF
d_gene: TRBD1
j_gene: TRBJ1-2
abundance: few
v_gene: TRBV10-2

CDR3aa: CASSFSAGAYYEQYF
d_gene: -
j_gene: TRBJ2-7
abundance: -
v_gene: TRBV28

CDR3aa: CASRLRGTNEKLFF
d_gene: -
j_gene: TRBJ1-4
abundance: few
v_gene: TRBV6-5

CDR3aa: CASSLGTQSLNQPQHF
d_gene: -
j_gene: TRBJ1-5
abundance: -
v_gene: TRBV5-1

CDR3aa: CASSLGSGSWGTQYF
d_gene: -
j_gene: TRBJ2-5
abundance: -
v_gene: TRBV7-2

CDR3aa: CASRVGGDLVRDTGELFF
d_gene: TRBD2
j_gene: TRBJ2-2
abundance: once
v_gene: TRBV5-6

CDR3aa: CASSEATWEGYYEQYF
d_gene: TRBD2
j_gene: TRBJ2-7
abundance: -
v_gene: TRBV6-1

CDR3aa: CASSIGDRGPYEQYF
d_gene: TRBD1
j_gene: TRBJ2-7
abundance: -
v_gene: TRBV19

CDR3aa: CASRSTELIAGEQYF
d_gene: -
j_gene: TRBJ2-5
abundance: -
v_gene: TRBV27